The 2 T cell receptor beta chains given below trace back to one sample, sequenced in a study of post-analysis software for immune sequencing data. Whole-study results and caveats: Patients carried several TRBV segments more frequently than controls did, and TRBV5-6, TRBV5-1 and TRBV20-1 were among them.

These TCRs' antigens remain unknown. Incorporated into the TCR beta cDNA libraries were unique molecular identifiers, which served to reduce PCR and sequencing biases. One entry per CDR3 protein, called by TCRdb with MiXCR from the PCR reads. The sample records around 440,000 distinct CDR3 sequences, 40% to 55% being singletons. What was sequenced was blood. The receptors were sampled from a girl aged 10-17 years with multiple sclerosis.

This chain's CDR3 is CSVEAGLTYEQYF. In DNA, the CDR3 is TGCAGCGTTGAAGCGGGACTTACCTACGAGCAGTACTTC. This chain joins TRBV29-1 and TRBJ2-7, with a possible D match to TRBD2 (6 bases). The V end was cut by 1 base, the J end by 2 bases, with 9 bases between. The germline CDR1 and CDR2 sequences are SQVTM and ANQGSEA. The CDR3 consists of 13 residues.

The rearrangement uses TRBV7-2 and TRBJ2-5, with 9 bases identical to TRBD2. The DNA matches TRBJ2-7 better at its end, which makes the J call doubtful. CDR3 length: 16 residues. Germline assignment: CDR1 SGHTA and CDR2 FQGNSA. CDR3 in amino acids: CASSFPHSGSWGEQYF. The CDR3 nucleotides read TGTGCCAGCAGCTTCCCCCATAGCGGGAGTTGGGGCGAGCAGTACTTC.